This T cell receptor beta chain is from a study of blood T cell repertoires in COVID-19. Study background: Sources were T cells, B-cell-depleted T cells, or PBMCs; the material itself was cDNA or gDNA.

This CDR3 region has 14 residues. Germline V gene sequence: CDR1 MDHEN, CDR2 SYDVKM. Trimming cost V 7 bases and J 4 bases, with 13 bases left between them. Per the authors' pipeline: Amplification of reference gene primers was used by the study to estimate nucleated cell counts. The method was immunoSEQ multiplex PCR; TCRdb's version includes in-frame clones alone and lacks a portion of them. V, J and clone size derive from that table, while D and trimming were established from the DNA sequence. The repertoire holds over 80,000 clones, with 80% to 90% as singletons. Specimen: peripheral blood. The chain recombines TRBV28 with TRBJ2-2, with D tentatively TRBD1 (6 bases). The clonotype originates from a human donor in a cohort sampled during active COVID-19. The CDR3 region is CASTPGDPTGELFF. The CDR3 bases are TGTGCCAGCACCCCAGGGGATCCCACCGGGGAGCTGTTTTTT.